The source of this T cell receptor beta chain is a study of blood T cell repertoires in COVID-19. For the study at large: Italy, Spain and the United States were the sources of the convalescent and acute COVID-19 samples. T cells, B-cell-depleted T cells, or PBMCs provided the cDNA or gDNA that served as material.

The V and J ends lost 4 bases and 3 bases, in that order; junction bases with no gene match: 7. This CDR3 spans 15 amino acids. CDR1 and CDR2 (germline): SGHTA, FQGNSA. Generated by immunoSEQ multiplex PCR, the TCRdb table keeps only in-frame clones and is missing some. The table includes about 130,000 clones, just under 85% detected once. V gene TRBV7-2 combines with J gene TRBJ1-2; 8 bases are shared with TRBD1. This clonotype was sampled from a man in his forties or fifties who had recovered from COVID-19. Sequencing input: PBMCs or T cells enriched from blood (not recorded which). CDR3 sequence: CASSSPDRGDYGYTF. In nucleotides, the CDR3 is TGTGCCAGCAGCTCGCCTGACAGGGGCGACTATGGCTACACCTTC. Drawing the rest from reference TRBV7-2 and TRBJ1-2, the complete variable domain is GAGVSQSPSNKVTEKGKDVELRCDPISGHTALYWYRQSLGQGLEFLIYFQGNSAPDKSGLPSDRFSAERTGGSVSTLTIQRTQQEDSAVYLCASSSPDRGDYGYTFGSGTRLTVV.